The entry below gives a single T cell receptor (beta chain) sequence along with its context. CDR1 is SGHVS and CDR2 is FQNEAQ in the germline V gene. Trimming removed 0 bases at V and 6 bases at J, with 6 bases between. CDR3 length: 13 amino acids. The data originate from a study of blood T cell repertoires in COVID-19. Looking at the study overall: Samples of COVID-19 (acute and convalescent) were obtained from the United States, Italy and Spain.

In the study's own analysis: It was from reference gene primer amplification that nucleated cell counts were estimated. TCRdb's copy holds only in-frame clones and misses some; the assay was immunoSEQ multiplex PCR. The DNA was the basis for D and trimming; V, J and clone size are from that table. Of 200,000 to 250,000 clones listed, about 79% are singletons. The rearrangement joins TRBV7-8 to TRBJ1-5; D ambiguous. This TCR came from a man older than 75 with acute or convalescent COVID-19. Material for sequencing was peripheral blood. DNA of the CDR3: TGTGCCAGCAGCTTAGCATCGAGTCAGCCCCAGCATTTT. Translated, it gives CASSLASSQPQHF.